Sequencing of this TCR beta chain was carried out in a study of blood T cell repertoires in COVID-19. Whole-study context: PBMCs, B-cell-depleted T cells, or T cells provided the cDNA or gDNA that made up the material.

The CDR3 has 16 residues. Germline assignment: CDR1 LGHNA and CDR2 YSLEER. Trimming took 1 base from V and 4 from J; bases not matched to a gene: 9. Original methodology: Counts of nucleated cells, estimated from reference gene primer amplification, were obtained. The data were produced by immunoSEQ multiplex PCR, yet TCRdb's version contains in-frame clones alone and is incomplete. The DNA was the basis for D and trimming; V, J and clone size are from that table. The repertoire has nearly 40,000 clones, approximately 90% of them found once; the top ten carry around 20%. This chain uses TRBV4-3 with TRBJ2-7; 8 nucleotides agree with TRBD1. The TCR originated in a man aged 50 or older in a cohort sampled during active COVID-19. Input material: peripheral blood. The CDR3 region has the DNA TGCGCCAGCAGCCAAGCATCAGGACAGGGCTCTTACGAGCAGTACTTC. It translates to CASSQASGQGSYEQYF.